The 5 T cell receptor beta chains below were found in one sample sequenced in a study of T cell changes during pregnancy in multiple sclerosis. Sequencing was performed with immunoSEQ multiplex PCR; in TCRdb, only in-frame clones are kept and a portion is missing. Here the sample spans around 28,000 clones, about nine tenths being singletons. Sample: CD8+ T cells from peripheral blood mononuclear cells, taken in the second trimester of pregnancy. These TCRs come from a female donor with multiple sclerosis, enrolled in a pregnancy study.

The chain is built from TRBV19 and TRBJ2-1; TRBD2 matches at 8 bases. There are 12 residues in the CDR3. V trimming: 8 bases; J trimming: 15 bases; junction bases outside the gene matches: 12. Looked up from germline, CDR1 is LNHDA and CDR2 is SQIVND (reference sequence). The CDR3 spells CASRLAGFVGFF. The CDR3 nucleotides read TGTGCCAGTCGCTTAGCGGGGTTCGTTGGGTTCTTC.

The chain has TRBV4-3 and TRBJ2-7, with TRBD2 identical over 10 bases. The CDR3 is 15 residues long. Germline trimming cut 3 bases from V and 4 bases from J; bases unmatched to any gene: 6. Germline CDR1 and CDR2: LGHNA and YSLEER. DNA of the CDR3: TGCGCCAGCAGCCATGCGACTAGCGGGTCTTACGAGCAGTACTTC. Encoded protein: CASSHATSGSYEQYF.

This rearrangement joins TRBV4-1 to TRBJ2-7; the D is unclear. Germline assignment: CDR1 MGHRA and CDR2 YSYEKL. CDR3 length: 15 amino acids. V was shortened by 5 bases and J by 2 bases, with 16 bases between the two germline ends. DNA for the CDR3: TGCGCCAGCAGCATCGCCGGGTCTACAACCTACGAGCAGTACTTC. This sequence encodes CASSIAGSTTYEQYF.

For this clone: A much larger clone differs from this one at a single base, so this may be a read error. V usage is TRBV4-1 and J usage is TRBJ2-1; D perhaps matches TRBD2 (6 bases). Germline CDR1 reads MGHRA; CDR2 reads YSYEKL. Trimming shortened V by 4 bases and J by 3 bases, and 16 bases separated the two germline ends. The CDR3 sequence is 16 residues long. CDR3 amino acids: CASSRPWGENYNEQFF. CDR3 DNA: TGCGCCAGCAGCCGACCTTGGGGGGAGAACTACAATGAGCAGTTCTTC.

This chain uses TRBV7-7 with TRBJ2-2, with 8 positions matching TRBD1. The V and J ends lost 5 bases and 1 base, in that order; junction bases with no gene match: 3. The V gene's germline CDR1 is SSHAT and CDR2 FNYEAQ (reference sequence). The CDR3 has 15 residues. DNA of the CDR3: TGTGCCAGCAGCCCCGGGACAGGGAACACCGGGGAGCTGTTTTTT. It yields the protein CASSPGTGNTGELFF.